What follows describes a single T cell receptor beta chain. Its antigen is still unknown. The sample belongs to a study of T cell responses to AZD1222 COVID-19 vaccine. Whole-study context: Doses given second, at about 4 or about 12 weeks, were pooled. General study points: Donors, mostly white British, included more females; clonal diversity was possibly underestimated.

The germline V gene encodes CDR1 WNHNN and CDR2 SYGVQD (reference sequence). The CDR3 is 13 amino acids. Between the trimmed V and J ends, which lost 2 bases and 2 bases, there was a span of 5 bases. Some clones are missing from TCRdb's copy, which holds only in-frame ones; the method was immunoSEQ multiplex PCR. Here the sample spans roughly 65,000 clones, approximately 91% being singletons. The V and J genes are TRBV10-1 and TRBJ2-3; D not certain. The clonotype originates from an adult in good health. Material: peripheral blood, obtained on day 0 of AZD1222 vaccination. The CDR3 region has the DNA TGCGCCAGCAGTGAGCCTTTCACAGATACGCAGTATTTT. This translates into CASSEPFTDTQYF.